The T cell receptor beta chain under discussion was sequenced for a study of shared clonotypes between healthy human individuals. Study conclusions and caveats: Several donors showed sharing of approximately 5% of naive CD4 clonotypes.

Concerning this clone: Antigen unknown.

Some clones are missing from TCRdb's copy, which holds only in-frame ones; the method was immunoSEQ multiplex PCR. The sample holds 2.5 million or so clones, over 85% seen once. The specimen sequenced was naive CD4+ T cells sorted from blood. Subset of the sample: CD45RA+ positively selected. This receptor was identified in a man between 18 and 35 years old in good health.

The CDR3 is CASSLGGKTYNEQFF. DNA of the CDR3: TGTGCCAGCAGCTTAGGGGGGAAGACGTACAATGAGCAGTTCTTC. This chain links TRBV11-3 with TRBJ2-1, with D perhaps assigned TRBD1 or TRBD2 (5 bases each). The length of the CDR3 is 15 residues. The germline V gene encodes CDR1 SGHNT and CDR2 YENEEA. V lost 1 base to trimming and J lost 4 bases, with 11 bases between them.